Listed below are T cell receptor beta chains from one sample, sequenced in a study of blood T cell repertoires in COVID-19. Some clones are missing from TCRdb's copy, which holds only in-frame ones; the method was immunoSEQ multiplex PCR. The data show 70,000 to 85,000 clones, with about 88% seen just once and less than 3% held by the top ten. The sequenced material came from peripheral blood. The source of these receptors is a man aged 65-85 years with active or convalescent COVID-19. Both conserved end residues are part of each CDR3. The order of the fields is clone size, D gene, J gene, V gene, CDR3 protein, CDR3 DNA. D genes are given only for firm matches. Not all rows give a size; the values are once, few, many and, for expanded clones, a class.

>NA|NA|TRBJ2-7|TRBV30
CAWSLQVHEQYF
TGTGCCTGGAGTTTACAGGTCCACGAGCAGTACTTC
>NA|NA|TRBJ1-6|TRBV27
CASRSGGVLNSPLHF
TGTGCCAGCAGGTCCGGGGGGGTTCTTAATTCACCCCTCCACTTT
>NA|TRBD1|TRBJ1-5|TRBV7-8
CASSFGTGVSNQPQHF
TGTGCCAGCAGCTTCGGGACAGGGGTTAGCAATCAGCCCCAGCATTTT
>NA|NA|TRBJ2-3|TRBV6-5
CASTPTGRGTQYF
TGTGCCAGCACCCCGACAGGGCGGGGTACGCAGTATTTT
>NA|NA|TRBJ2-1|TRBV9
CASSVAAQALNEQFF
TGTGCCAGCAGCGTAGCTGCCCAGGCCCTCAATGAGCAGTTCTTC
>NA|NA|TRBJ2-1|TRBV29-1
CSVERGGTYNEQFF
TGCAGCGTTGAAAGGGGGGGTACCTACAATGAGCAGTTCTTC
>NA|NA|TRBJ1-2|TRBV19
CASSMDTDYGYTF
TGTGCCAGTAGTATGGACACAGACTATGGCTACACCTTC
>NA|NA|TRBJ2-1|TRBV11-2
CASSSTRNEQFF
TGTGCCAGCAGCTCCACCAGGAATGAGCAGTTCTTC
>NA|NA|TRBJ1-5|TRBV30
CAWSNGRVLNQPQHF
TGTGCCTGGAGTAATGGCAGGGTTCTCAATCAGCCCCAGCATTTT
>NA|NA|TRBJ2-2|TRBV29-1
CSVVTANTGELFF
TGCAGCGTTGTTACAGCGAACACCGGGGAGCTATTTTTT
>NA|NA|TRBJ2-5|TRBV2
CASNGGETQYF
TGTGCCAGCAATGGGGGGGAGACCCAGTACTTC
>NA|TRBD1|TRBJ1-2|TRBV5-1
CASSGTGTGRLGIGYTF
TGCGCCAGCAGCGGGACCGGGACAGGACGCTTGGGAATTGGCTACACCTTC
>NA|NA|TRBJ1-5|TRBV6-5
CASAEQANQPQHF
TGTGCCAGCGCGGAGCAAGCCAATCAGCCCCAGCATTTT
>NA|TRBD1|TRBJ2-7|TRBV5-1
CASSLGQGVNEQYF
TGCGCCAGCAGCTTGGGACAGGGGGTCAACGAGCAGTACTTC
>NA|TRBD1|TRBJ1-5|TRBV5-1
CASSSGQANQPQHF
TGCGCCAGCAGCTCAGGACAGGCTAATCAGCCCCAGCATTTT
>NA|TRBD1|TRBJ1-5|TRBV27
CASRSGQGLSNQPQHF
TGTGCCAGCAGGTCGGGACAGGGACTGAGTAATCAGCCCCAGCATTTT
>NA|TRBD1|TRBJ1-4|TRBV2
CASKETGVNEKLFF
TGTGCCAGCAAAGAGACAGGGGTAAATGAAAAACTGTTTTTT
>NA|NA|TRBJ1-2|TRBV6-6
CASSYLQGVDSGYTF
TGTGCCAGCAGTTACCTACAGGGAGTGGATAGTGGCTACACCTTC
>once|NA|TRBJ1-1|TRBV5-1
CASSLEQGRTEAFF
TGCGCCAGCAGCTTGGAACAGGGACGCACTGAAGCTTTCTTT
>NA|NA|TRBJ2-7|TRBV2
CASSDGGAYEQYF
TGTGCCAGCAGTGATGGAGGGGCCTACGAGCAGTACTTC
>NA|TRBD2|TRBJ2-7|TRBV5-1
CASSLVTSGIPPGFEQYF
TGCGCCAGCAGCTTAGTGACTAGCGGGATCCCACCGGGGTTCGAGCAGTACTTC
>NA|TRBD1|TRBJ2-7|TRBV2
CASSVQDRGLHEQYF
TGTGCCAGCAGTGTTCAGGACAGGGGTTTACACGAGCAGTACTTC
>few|NA|TRBJ1-2|TRBV21-1
CASILRGGRFYGYTF
TGTGCCAGCATCCTAAGGGGGGGGCGATTCTATGGCTACACCTTC
>NA|TRBD1|TRBJ1-5|TRBV28
CASSYRGTQHF
TGTGCCAGCAGCTACAGGGGTACCCAGCATTTT
>NA|TRBD1|TRBJ1-2|TRBV18
CASSLTGTGDGYTF
TGTGCCAGCTCACTAACCGGGACAGGCGATGGCTACACCTTC
>once|TRBD1|TRBJ1-2|TRBV7-8
CASSLRTGIYGYTF
TGTGCCAGCAGCTTGAGGACAGGAATCTATGGCTACACCTTC
>NA|NA|TRBJ1-3|TRBV27
CASSLSPGLFSGNTIYF
TGTGCCAGCAGTTTATCGCCAGGTCTCTTCTCTGGAAACACCATATATTTT
>once|TRBD2|TRBJ2-1|TRBV6-5
CASRKTSGFGGEQFF
TGTGCCAGCAGAAAGACTAGCGGGTTTGGGGGTGAGCAGTTCTTC
>NA|TRBD1|TRBJ2-3|TRBV4-1
CASSHGQGTDTQYF
TGCGCCAGCAGCCATGGACAGGGGACAGATACGCAGTATTTT
>NA|TRBD1|TRBJ2-1|TRBV5-1
CASSVSGTGDHLFF
TGCGCCAGCAGCGTTTCCGGGACAGGAGACCATCTGTTCTTC
>NA|TRBD2|TRBJ2-7|TRBV10-2
CASSDRGERDYEQYF
TGCGCCAGCAGTGACCGGGGGGAGCGCGACTACGAGCAGTACTTC
>NA|NA|TRBJ2-2|TRBV2
CASSSDSPMNTGELFF
TGTGCCAGCAGTTCCGACTCCCCAATGAACACCGGGGAGCTGTTTTTT
>NA|NA|TRBJ1-6|TRBV11-2
CASSRPNPPGSSYNSPLHF
TGTGCCAGCAGCCGACCTAACCCCCCCGGGAGCTCCTATAATTCACCCCTCCACTTT
>NA|NA|TRBJ1-1|TRBV18
CASSSNRMNTEAFF
TGTGCCAGCTCTTCCAACAGGATGAACACTGAAGCTTTCTTT
>NA|NA|TRBJ2-7|TRBV3-1/TRBV3-2
CASSQDPGRSYSYEQYF
TGTGCCAGCAGCCAAGATCCCGGCAGGTCGTACTCCTACGAGCAGTACTTC
>NA|NA|TRBJ1-5|TRBV2
CASSEAGGQPQHF
TGTGCCAGCAGTGAAGCGGGGGGTCAGCCCCAGCATTTT
>NA|TRBD2|TRBJ2-7|TRBV9
CASSARSGLSPYEQYF
TGTGCCAGCAGCGCACGCTCGGGACTATCCCCCTACGAGCAGTACTTC
>NA|TRBD2|TRBJ2-3|TRBV2
CARDGTRSTDTQYF
TGTGCCAGGGACGGGACTAGAAGCACAGATACGCAGTATTTT
>few|NA|TRBJ1-1|TRBV5-4
CASSFVGGGTEAFF
TGTGCCAGCAGCTTCGTGGGAGGAGGCACTGAAGCTTTCTTT
>NA|TRBD2|TRBJ2-1|TRBV15
CATSIGTSGGYNEQFF
TGTGCCACCAGCATCGGGACTAGCGGGGGGTACAATGAGCAGTTCTTC
>once|TRBD1|TRBJ2-7|TRBV2
CASLGQGSYDEQYF
TGTGCCAGCTTGGGACAGGGAAGCTACGACGAGCAGTACTTC